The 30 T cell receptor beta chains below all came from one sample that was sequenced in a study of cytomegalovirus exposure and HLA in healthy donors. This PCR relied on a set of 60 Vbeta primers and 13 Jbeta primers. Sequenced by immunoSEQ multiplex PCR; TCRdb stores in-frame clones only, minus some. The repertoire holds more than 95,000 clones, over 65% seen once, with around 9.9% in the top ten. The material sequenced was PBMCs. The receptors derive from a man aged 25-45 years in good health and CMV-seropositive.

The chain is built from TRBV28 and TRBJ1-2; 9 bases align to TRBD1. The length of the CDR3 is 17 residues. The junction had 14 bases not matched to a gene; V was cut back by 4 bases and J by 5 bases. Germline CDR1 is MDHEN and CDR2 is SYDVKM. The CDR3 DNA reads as TGTGCCAGCAGTTCTTACGGACAGGGGAAAATAGGGTATGGCTACACCTTC. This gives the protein CASSSYGQGKIGYGYTF.

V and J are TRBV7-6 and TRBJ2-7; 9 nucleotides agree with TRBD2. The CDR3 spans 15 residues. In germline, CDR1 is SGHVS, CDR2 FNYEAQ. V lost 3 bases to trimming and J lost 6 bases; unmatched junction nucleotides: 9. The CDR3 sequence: CASSLGGSGSGEQYF. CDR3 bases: TGTGCCAGCAGCTTGGGCGGTAGCGGGAGCGGCGAGCAGTACTTC. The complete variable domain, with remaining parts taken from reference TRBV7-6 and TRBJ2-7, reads GAGVSQSPRYKVTKRGQDVALRCDPISGHVSLYWYRQALGQGPEFLTYFNYEAQQDKSGLPNDRFSAERPEGSISTLTIQRTEQRDSAMYRCASSLGGSGSGEQYFGPGTRLTVT.

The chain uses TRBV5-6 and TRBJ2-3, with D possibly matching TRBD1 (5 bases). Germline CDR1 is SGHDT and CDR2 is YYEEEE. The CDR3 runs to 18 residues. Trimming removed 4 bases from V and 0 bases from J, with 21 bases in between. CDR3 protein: CASSAAMDKPPSTDTQYF. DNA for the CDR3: TGTGCCAGCAGCGCAGCCATGGACAAGCCACCTAGCACAGATACGCAGTATTTT. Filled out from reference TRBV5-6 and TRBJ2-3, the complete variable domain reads DAGVTQSPTHLIKTRGQQVTLRCSPKSGHDTVSWYQQALGQGPQFIFQYYEEEERQRGNFPDRFSGHQFPNYSSELNVNALLLGDSALYLCASSAAMDKPPSTDTQYFGPGTRLTVL.

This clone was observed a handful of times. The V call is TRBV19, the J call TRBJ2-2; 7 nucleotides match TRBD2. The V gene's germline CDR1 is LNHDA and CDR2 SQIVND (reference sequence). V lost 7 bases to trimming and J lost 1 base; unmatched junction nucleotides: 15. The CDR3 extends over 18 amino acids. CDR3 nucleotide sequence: TGTGCCAGTAAAATTACTCCTTTAGCGGGCTTGAACACCGGGGAGCTGTTTTTT. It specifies CASKITPLAGLNTGELFF.

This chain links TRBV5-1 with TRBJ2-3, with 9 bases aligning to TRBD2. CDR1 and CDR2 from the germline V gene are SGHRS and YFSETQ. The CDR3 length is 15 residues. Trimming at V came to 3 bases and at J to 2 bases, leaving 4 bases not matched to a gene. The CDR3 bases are TGCGCCAGCAGCTGGGTAGCGGGAGTCACAGATACGCAGTATTTT. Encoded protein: CASSWVAGVTDTQYF.

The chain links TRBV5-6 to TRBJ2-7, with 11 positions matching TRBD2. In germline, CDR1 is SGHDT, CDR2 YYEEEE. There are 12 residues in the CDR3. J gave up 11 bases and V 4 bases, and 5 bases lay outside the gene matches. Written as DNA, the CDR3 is TGTGCCAGCAGCATGGGACTAGCGGTGGAGTACTTC. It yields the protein CASSMGLAVEYF.

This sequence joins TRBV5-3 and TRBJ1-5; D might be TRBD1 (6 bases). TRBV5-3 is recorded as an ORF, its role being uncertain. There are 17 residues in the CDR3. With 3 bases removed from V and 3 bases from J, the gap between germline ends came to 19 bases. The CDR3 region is CARSYPNTQGANQPQHF. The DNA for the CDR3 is TGTGCCAGAAGCTACCCTAATACACAGGGTGCCAATCAGCCCCAGCATTTT.

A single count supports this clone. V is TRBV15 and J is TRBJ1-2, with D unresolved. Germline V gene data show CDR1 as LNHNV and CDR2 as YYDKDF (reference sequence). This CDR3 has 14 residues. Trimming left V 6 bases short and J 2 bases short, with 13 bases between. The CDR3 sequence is CATSPGYINYGYTF. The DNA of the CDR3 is TGTGCCACCAGTCCGGGTTACATAAACTATGGCTACACCTTC. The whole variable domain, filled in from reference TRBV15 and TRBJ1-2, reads DAMVIQNPRYQVTQFGKPVTLSCSQTLNHNVMYWYQQKSSQAPKLLFHYYDKDFNNEADTPDNFQSRRPNTSFCFLDIRSPGLGDTAMYLCATSPGYINYGYTFGSGTRLTVV.

Here the CDR3 reads CASSQVSREPEQYF. In nucleotides, the CDR3 is TGCGCCAGCAGCCAAGTTTCCAGGGAACCCGAGCAGTACTTC. The chain couples TRBV4-1 to TRBJ2-7, with D possibly being TRBD1 (5 bases). This CDR3 is 14 amino acids long. Trimming left V 1 base short and J 6 bases short, with 13 bases between. CDR1 and CDR2 (germline): MGHRA, YSYEKL.

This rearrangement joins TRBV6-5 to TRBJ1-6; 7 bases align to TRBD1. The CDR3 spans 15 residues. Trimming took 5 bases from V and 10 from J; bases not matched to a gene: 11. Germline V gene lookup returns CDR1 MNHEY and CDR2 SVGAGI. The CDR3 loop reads CASSNRQGGASPLHF. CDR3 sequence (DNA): TGTGCCAGCAGTAACCGACAGGGAGGCGCATCACCCCTCCACTTT.

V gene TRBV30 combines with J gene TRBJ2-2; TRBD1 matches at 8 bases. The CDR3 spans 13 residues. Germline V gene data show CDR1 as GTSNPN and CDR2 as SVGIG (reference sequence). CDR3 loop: CALDRAVPGELFF. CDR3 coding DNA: TGTGCTTTGGACAGGGCGGTCCCCGGGGAGCTGTTTTTT.

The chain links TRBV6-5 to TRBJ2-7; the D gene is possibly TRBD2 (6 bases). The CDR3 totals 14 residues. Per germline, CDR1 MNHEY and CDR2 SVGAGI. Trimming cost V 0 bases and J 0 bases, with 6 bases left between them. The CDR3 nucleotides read TGTGCCAGCAGTTACTCTAGCGGCTCCTACGAGCAGTACTTC. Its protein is CASSYSSGSYEQYF.

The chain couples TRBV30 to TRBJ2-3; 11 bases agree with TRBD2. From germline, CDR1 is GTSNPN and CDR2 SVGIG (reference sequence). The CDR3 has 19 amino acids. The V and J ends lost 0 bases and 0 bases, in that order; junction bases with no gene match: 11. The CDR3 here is CAWSVLGGTSGRSTDTQYF. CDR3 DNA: TGTGCCTGGAGTGTTTTGGGAGGGACTAGCGGAAGAAGCACAGATACGCAGTATTTT.

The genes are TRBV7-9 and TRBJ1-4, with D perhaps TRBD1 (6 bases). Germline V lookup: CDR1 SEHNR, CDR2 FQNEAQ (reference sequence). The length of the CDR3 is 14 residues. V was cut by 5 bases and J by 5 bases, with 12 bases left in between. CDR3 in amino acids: CASSPDSLNEKLFF. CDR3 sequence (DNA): TGTGCCAGCAGCCCGGACAGTCTAAATGAAAAACTGTTTTTT.

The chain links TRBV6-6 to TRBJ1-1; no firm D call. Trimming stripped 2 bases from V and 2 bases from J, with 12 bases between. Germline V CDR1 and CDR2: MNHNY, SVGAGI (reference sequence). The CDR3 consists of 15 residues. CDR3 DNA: TGTGCCAGCAGTTACGCACTTGAGGGAAACACTGAAGCTTTCTTT. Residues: CASSYALEGNTEAFF.

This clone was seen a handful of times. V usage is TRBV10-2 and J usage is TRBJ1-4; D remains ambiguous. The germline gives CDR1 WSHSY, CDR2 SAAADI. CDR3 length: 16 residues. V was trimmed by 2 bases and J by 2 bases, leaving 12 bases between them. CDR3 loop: CASSEARGVTNEKLFF. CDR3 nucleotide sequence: TGCGCCAGCAGTGAGGCTCGGGGAGTTACTAATGAAAAACTGTTTTTT.

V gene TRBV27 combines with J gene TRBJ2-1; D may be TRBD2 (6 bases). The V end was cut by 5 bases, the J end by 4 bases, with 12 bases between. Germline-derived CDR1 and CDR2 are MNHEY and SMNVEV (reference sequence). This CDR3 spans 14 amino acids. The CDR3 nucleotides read TGTGCCAGCAGTAGTAGCGGCGCTTACAATGAGCAGTTCTTC. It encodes CASSSSGAYNEQFF.

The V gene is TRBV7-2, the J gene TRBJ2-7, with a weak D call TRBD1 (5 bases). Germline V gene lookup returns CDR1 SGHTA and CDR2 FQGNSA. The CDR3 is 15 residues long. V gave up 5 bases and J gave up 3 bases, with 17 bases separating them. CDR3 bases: TGTGCCAGCAGCCCAGGGTTCTATGGGGACTACGAGCAGTACTTC. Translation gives CASSPGFYGDYEQYF.

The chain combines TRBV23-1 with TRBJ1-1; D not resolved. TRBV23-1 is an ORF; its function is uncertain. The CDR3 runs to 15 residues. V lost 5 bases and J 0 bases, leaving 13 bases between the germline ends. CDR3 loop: CASSTPRALNTEAFF. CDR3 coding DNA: TGCGCCAGCAGTACCCCGAGGGCCCTGAACACTGAAGCTTTCTTT.

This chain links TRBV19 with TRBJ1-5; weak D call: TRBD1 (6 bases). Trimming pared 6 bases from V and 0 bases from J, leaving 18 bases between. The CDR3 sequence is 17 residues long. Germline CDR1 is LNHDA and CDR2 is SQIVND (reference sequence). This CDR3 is CASSPDRTDNSNQPQHF. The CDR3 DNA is TGTGCCAGTAGCCCCGATCGGACAGACAATAGCAATCAGCCCCAGCATTTT.

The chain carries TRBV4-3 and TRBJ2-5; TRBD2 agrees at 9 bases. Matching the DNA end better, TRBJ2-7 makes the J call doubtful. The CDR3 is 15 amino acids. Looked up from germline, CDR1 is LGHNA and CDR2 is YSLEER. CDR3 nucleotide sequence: TGCGCCAGCAGCCAATTTAGCGGGAGTTGGTACGAGCAGTACTTC. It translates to CASSQFSGSWYEQYF.

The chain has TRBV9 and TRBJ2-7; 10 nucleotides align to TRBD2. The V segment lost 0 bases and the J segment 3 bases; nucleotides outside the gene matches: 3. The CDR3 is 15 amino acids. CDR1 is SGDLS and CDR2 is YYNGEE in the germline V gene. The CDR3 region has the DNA TGTGCCAGCAGCGTAGCTTCTAGCGGGAGCTACGAGCAGTACTTC. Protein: CASSVASSGSYEQYF.

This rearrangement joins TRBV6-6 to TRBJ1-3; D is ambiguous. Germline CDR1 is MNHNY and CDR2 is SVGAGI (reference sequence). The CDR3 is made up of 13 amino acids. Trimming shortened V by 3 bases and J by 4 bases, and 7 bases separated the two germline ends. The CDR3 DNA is TGTGCCAGCAGTTATGGACTGGGAAACACCATATATTTT. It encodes CASSYGLGNTIYF.

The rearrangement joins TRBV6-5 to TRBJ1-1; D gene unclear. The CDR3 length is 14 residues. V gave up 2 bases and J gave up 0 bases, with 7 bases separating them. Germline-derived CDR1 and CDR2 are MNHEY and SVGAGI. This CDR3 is CASSYGRVNTEAFF. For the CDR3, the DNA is TGTGCCAGCAGTTACGGGCGAGTGAACACTGAAGCTTTCTTT.

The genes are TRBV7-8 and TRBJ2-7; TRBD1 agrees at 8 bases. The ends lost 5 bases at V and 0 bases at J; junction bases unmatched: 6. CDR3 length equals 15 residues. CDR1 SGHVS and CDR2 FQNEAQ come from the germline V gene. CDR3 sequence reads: CASSPVRGPSYEQYF. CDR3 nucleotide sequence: TGTGCCAGCAGCCCCGTCAGGGGGCCCTCCTACGAGCAGTACTTC.

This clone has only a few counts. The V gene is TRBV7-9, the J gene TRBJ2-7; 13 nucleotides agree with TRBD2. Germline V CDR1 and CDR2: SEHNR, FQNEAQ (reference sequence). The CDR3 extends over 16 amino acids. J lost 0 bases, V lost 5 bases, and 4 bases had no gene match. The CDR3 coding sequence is TGTGCCAGCAGCCTCGGGACTAGCGGGACCTCCTACGAGCAGTACTTC. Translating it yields CASSLGTSGTSYEQYF.

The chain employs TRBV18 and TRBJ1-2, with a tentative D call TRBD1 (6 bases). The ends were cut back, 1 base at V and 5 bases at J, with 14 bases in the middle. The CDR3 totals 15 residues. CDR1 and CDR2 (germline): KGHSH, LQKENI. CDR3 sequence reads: CASSPQGGETYGYTF. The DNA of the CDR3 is TGTGCCAGCTCACCACAGGGGGGGGAGACTTATGGCTACACCTTC.

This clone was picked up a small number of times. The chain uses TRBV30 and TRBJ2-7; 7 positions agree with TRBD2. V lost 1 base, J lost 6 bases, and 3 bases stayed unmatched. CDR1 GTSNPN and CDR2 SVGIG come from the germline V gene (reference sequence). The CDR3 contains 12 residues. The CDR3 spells CAWSGGRGEQYF. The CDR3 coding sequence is TGTGCCTGGAGTGGCGGGAGAGGCGAGCAGTACTTC.

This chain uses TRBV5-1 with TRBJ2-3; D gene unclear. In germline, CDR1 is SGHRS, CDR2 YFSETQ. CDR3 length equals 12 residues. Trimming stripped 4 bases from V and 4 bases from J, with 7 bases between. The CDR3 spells CASSLSADTQYF. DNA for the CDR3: TGCGCCAGCAGCCTGTCCGCAGATACGCAGTATTTT.

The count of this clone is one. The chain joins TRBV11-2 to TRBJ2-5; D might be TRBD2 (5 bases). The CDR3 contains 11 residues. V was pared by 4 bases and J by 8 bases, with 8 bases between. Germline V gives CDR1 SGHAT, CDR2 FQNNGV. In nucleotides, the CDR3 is TGTGCCAGCAGCTCTGGGAGTACCCAGTACTTC. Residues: CASSSGSTQYF.